A selection of T cell receptor beta chains follows, all from one sample in a study of blood T cells in healthy people across ages. TCRdb independently ran MiXCR on the 5' RACE reads; one entry per CDR3 protein. The sample shows just under 900,000 distinct CDR3 sequences, less than 35% of them seen only once. The sequenced sample was blood. The source is a woman older than 75 in good health. The CDR3 runs from the conserved cysteine through the conserved F or W. A D gene is named only where the DNA matches it firmly. Size is stated for part of the rows, as once, few or many counts, or as a class when the clone is expanded.

.	many	TRBV10-2	16	TRBJ1-6	TGCGCCAGCAGTGAATTCCGAGGGGATGGGAATTCACCCCTCCACTTT	CASSEFRGDGNSPLHF
.	many	TRBV7-2	11	TRBJ2-7	TGTGCCAGCAGCTTGTTCAGCGAGCAGTACTTC	CASSLFSEQYF
.	many	TRBV10-1	13	TRBJ2-3	TGCGCCAGCAGTCCGGGAACAGGGAATACGCAGTATTTT	CASSPGTGNTQYF
.	.	TRBV24-1	14	TRBJ2-3	TGTGCCACCAGTGATCACACCGCAACAGATACGCAGTATTTT	CATSDHTATDTQYF
TRBD1	few	TRBV10-3	17	TRBJ1-1	TGTGCCATCAGTACCATTCAGACCTCGACAGGGTACACTGAAGCTTTCTTT	CAISTIQTSTGYTEAFF
TRBD1	.	TRBV24-1	16	TRBJ1-5	TGTGCCACCAGTGGGAGAACAGGGGGCCACAATCAGCCCCAGCATTTT	CATSGRTGGHNQPQHF
.	.	TRBV12-3/TRBV12-4	13	TRBJ1-4	TGTGCCGCAGGGGATGAGGTTAATGAAAAACTGTTTTTT	CAAGDEVNEKLFF
TRBD1	.	TRBV28	15	TRBJ2-1	TGTGTCAGCAGTACCTCCGGGACAGGGGGCTACGAGCAGTTCTTC	CVSSTSGTGGYEQFF
.	.	TRBV5-5	16	TRBJ2-3	TGTGCCAGCAGCTCCCGCGGGGGCCTTAGCACAGATACGCAGTATTTT	CASSSRGGLSTDTQYF
.	many	TRBV11-2	17	TRBJ2-3	TGTGCCAGCAGCAGGGGGAGGACAGAGGTTCGGGTGGATACGCAGTATTTT	CASSRGRTEVRVDTQYF
.	few	TRBV3-1	16	TRBJ1-2	TGTGCCAGCAGCCACCTAGGCACAGGGCAGAACTATGGCTACACCTTC	CASSHLGTGQNYGYTF
TRBD1	.	TRBV12-3/TRBV12-4	13	TRBJ1-2	TGTGCCCGCAGTTTCGGACAGGGGTATGGCTACACCTTC	CARSFGQGYGYTF
.	many	TRBV27	15	TRBJ1-6	TGTGCCAGCAGTTTATCCCAAGGGAGGAATTCACCCCTCCACTTT	CASSLSQGRNSPLHF
TRBD1	many	TRBV7-8	18	TRBJ1-5	TGTGCCAGCAGCTTAGCCTCTCTAAGTAGGGGGCGAGGTCAGCCCCAGCATTTT	CASSLASLSRGRGQPQHF
TRBD1	few	TRBV27	15	TRBJ2-7	TGTGCCAGCAGTCACACCGGGACAGGTCTGCACGAGCAGTACTTC	CASSHTGTGLHEQYF
TRBD1	many	TRBV7-2	15	TRBJ1-2	TGTGCCAGCAGCCACCCACAGGGGGGGACGGGAGGCTACACCTTC	CASSHPQGGTGGYTF
.	.	TRBV4-1	14	TRBJ1-2	TGCGCCAGCAGCCAAGTTGATAGGCTCTATGGCTACACCTTC	CASSQVDRLYGYTF
.	.	TRBV12-3/TRBV12-4	13	TRBJ1-1	TGTGCCAGCAGTACAGTGGGGTACACTGAAGCTTTCTTT	CASSTVGYTEAFF
TRBD1	many	TRBV24-1	16	TRBJ2-5	TGTGCCACCAGTGATCGACAGGGGACGATCCAAGAGACCCAGTACTTC	CATSDRQGTIQETQYF
TRBD2	.	TRBV30	15	TRBJ2-2	TGTGCCAGATCTCTAGCGGGGGGGCTGTCCGGGGAGCTGTTTTTT	CARSLAGGLSGELFF
.	many	TRBV14	16	TRBJ2-1	TGTGCCAGCAGCCAAGCCCCGGGACTTTCCTACAATGAGCAGTTCTTC	CASSQAPGLSYNEQFF
TRBD1	few	TRBV3-1	15	TRBJ1-4	TGTGCCAGCAGCCGGGGACAGCTCCGTAATGAAAAACTGTTTTTT	CASSRGQLRNEKLFF
.	.	TRBV2	17	TRBJ1-5	TGTGCCAGCAGTGAAAGCATGGGGTCGAGTATTAATCAGCCCCAGCATTTT	CASSESMGSSINQPQHF
.	.	TRBV20-1	14	TRBJ2-5	TGCAGTGCTAGATCCGGGAGTGAAAAAGAGACCCAGTACTTC	CSARSGSEKETQYF
.	few	TRBV12-3/TRBV12-4	13	TRBJ1-1	TGTGCCAGCAGCTCCCAAGGGTTCACTGAAGCTTTCTTT	CASSSQGFTEAFF
TRBD2	.	TRBV20-1	15	TRBJ2-1	TGCAGTGCTCGGGGACTAGTGCAAGGGTCCAATGAGCAGTTCTTC	CSARGLVQGSNEQFF
TRBD1	many	TRBV27	17	TRBJ2-6	TGTGCCAGCAGACACGATATAGACAGGGCTGGGGCCAACGTCCTGACTTTC	CASRHDIDRAGANVLTF